Listed below are T cell receptor beta chains from one sample, sequenced in a study of T cell repertoires in cytomegalovirus infection. No antigen has been assigned to these receptors. TCRdb reprocessed the reads with MiXCR, giving one entry per CDR3 protein. This table has about 700,000 distinct CDR3 sequences, roughly 33% appearing once. The sample was cultured PBMCs, taken from culture after CMV antigen stimulation. These receptor sequences come from a human donor in good health (CMV status not recorded). Some clones in this sample may be carry-over from other donors' samples. Both conserved end residues are part of each CDR3. A D gene is named only where the DNA matches it firmly. The size entry is marked missing in some rows and otherwise reads once, few, many or a size class.

j_gene | abundance | d_gene | v_gene | CDR3nt | CDR3aa
TRBJ2-7 | - | TRBD2 | TRBV19 | TGTGCCAGTAGTCCTGGACTAGCGGGAAAATCCTACGAGCAGTACTTC | CASSPGLAGKSYEQYF
TRBJ2-7 | many | - | TRBV7-2 | TGTGCCAGCAGCTTAACGCAGGCTACCTACGAGCAGTACTTC | CASSLTQATYEQYF
TRBJ2-7 | - | - | TRBV18 | TGTGCCAGCTCACTCTCCGGGGGCGTTTACTCCTACGAGCAGTACTTC | CASSLSGGVYSYEQYF
TRBJ1-6 | - | - | TRBV20-1 | TGCAGTGCTAGAGGGGATAGGGCCTCTGATTCACCCCTCCACTTT | CSARGDRASDSPLHF
TRBJ2-1 | few | TRBD2 | TRBV5-1 | TGCGCCAGCAGCCGGGACTACCTCTACAATGAGCAGTTCTTC | CASSRDYLYNEQFF
TRBJ2-5 | few | - | TRBV12-3/TRBV12-4 | TGTGCCAGCAGTTTATTCGTCTTCCGGGCACAAGAGACCCAGTACTTC | CASSLFVFRAQETQYF
TRBJ2-1 | - | - | TRBV15 | TGTGCCACCAGCGGGGTCTTAACCTCCTACAATGAGCAGTTCTTC | CATSGVLTSYNEQFF
TRBJ1-6 | many | - | TRBV6-1 | TGTGCCAGCAGGAGGTCCGGGGACTATAATTCACCCCTCCACTTT | CASRRSGDYNSPLHF
TRBJ2-7 | - | - | TRBV6-6 | TGTGCCAGCAGTTACTACACCCTTGGGGACCCTCCCTACGAGCAGTACTTC | CASSYYTLGDPPYEQYF
TRBJ2-1 | - | - | TRBV6-2/TRBV6-3 | TGTGCCAGCAGCCGGGTGGGGGGCCTCAATGAGCAGTTCTTC | CASSRVGGLNEQFF
TRBJ1-5 | - | - | TRBV19 | TGTGCCAGTAGTACGCGGAGGGATCAGCCCCAGCATTTT | CASSTRRDQPQHF
TRBJ1-2 | - | - | TRBV7-2 | TGTGCCAGCAGCTTAAACACTCAGGGTTTAGGCTACACCTTC | CASSLNTQGLGYTF
TRBJ1-2 | many | TRBD1 | TRBV7-2 | TGTGCCAGCAGCTTAGATAGGGGGCGACACTATGGCTACACCTTC | CASSLDRGRHYGYTF
TRBJ1-1 | - | - | TRBV7-2 | TGTGCCAGCAGCCGCGGATCGGGGAGTGCTTTCTTT | CASSRGSGSAFF
TRBJ2-1 | - | - | TRBV20-1 | TGCAGTGCTAGAGATCCGTTCGTCAGGTCTGCTGCATACAATGAGCAGTTCTTC | CSARDPFVRSAAYNEQFF
TRBJ1-1 | few | - | TRBV7-8 | TGTGCCAGCAGCCTAGAGTCGGCAGGGGCCAACACTGAAGCTTTCTTT | CASSLESAGANTEAFF
TRBJ1-2 | many | TRBD1 | TRBV20-1 | TGCAGTGCTAGACGGACAGGGCAGAACTATGGCTACACCTTC | CSARRTGQNYGYTF
TRBJ2-7 | - | - | TRBV18 | TGTGCCAGCTCACCCTGGGACTCCTCGGGGGAGCAGTACTTC | CASSPWDSSGEQYF
TRBJ1-3 | - | TRBD1 | TRBV7-2 | TGTGCCAGCAGCCCGGACAGGGTTCCCAACACCATATATTTT | CASSPDRVPNTIYF
TRBJ2-7 | - | TRBD1 | TRBV10-3 | TGTGCCATCAGTGAAGGACAGGGGGACTTCTACGAGCAGTACTTC | CAISEGQGDFYEQYF
TRBJ1-5 | few | - | TRBV6-6 | TGTGCCAGCAGTTACTCGGGACACCTTAACCAGCCCCAGCATTTT | CASSYSGHLNQPQHF
TRBJ1-1 | few | - | TRBV6-1 | TGTGCCAGCAGTGAAACGACGGGGTACACTGAAGCTTTCTTT | CASSETTGYTEAFF
TRBJ1-2 | few | - | TRBV2 | TGTGCCAGCAGTGGGCCAGACATGCTTAGTGGCTACACCTTC | CASSGPDMLSGYTF
TRBJ2-3 | - | - | TRBV24-1 | TGTGCCACCTCCGGCAGGGGGGGGCGGACAGATACGCAGTATTTT | CATSGRGGRTDTQYF
TRBJ1-6 | few | - | TRBV12-3/TRBV12-4 | TGTGCCAGCAGTTTCTCCGCGGCAGGGAATTCACCCCTCCACTTT | CASSFSAAGNSPLHF
TRBJ1-5 | few | - | TRBV4-3 | TGCGCCAGCAGCCATGACAGAGATCAGCCCCAGCATTTT | CASSHDRDQPQHF
TRBJ1-1 | - | - | TRBV20-1 | TGCAGTGCTACGCGACAGAGAACCTCCACTGAAGCTTTCTTT | CSATRQRTSTEAFF
TRBJ2-5 | - | TRBD1 | TRBV12-3/TRBV12-4 | TGTGCCAGCACCTTGGGACAGGGGGGTATTGTGGGACGAAAAGAGACCCAGTACTTC | CASTLGQGGIVGRKETQYF
TRBJ1-1 | - | TRBD1 | TRBV14 | TGTGCCAGCAGCCACGCCCGACAGGGGACGGCTGAAGCTTTCTTT | CASSHARQGTAEAFF
TRBJ2-7 | - | - | TRBV3-1 | TGTGCCAGCAGAGGGTTGGCCGAGCAGTACTTC | CASRGLAEQYF
TRBJ2-7 | few | - | TRBV28 | TGTGCCAGCAGTAACGGACGGTACGAGCAGTACTTC | CASSNGRYEQYF
TRBJ2-1 | - | - | TRBV7-8 | TGTGCCAGCAGCTTAGATCGGTTCGGTTACCGCCTCGATCGCAATGAGCAGTTCTTC | CASSLDRFGYRLDRNEQFF
TRBJ2-1 | - | - | TRBV11-1 | TGTGCCAGCAGCAACAATAACAATGAGCAGTTCTTC | CASSNNNNEQFF
TRBJ1-2 | - | TRBD1 | TRBV7-8 | TGTGCCAGCAGCTCGCGCTGGGGAGAACAGGGGACCAGAGATAACTATGGCTACACCTTC | CASSSRWGEQGTRDNYGYTF
TRBJ2-5 | few | - | TRBV2 | TGTGCCACGACAGAGGGGTTACAAGAGACCCAGTACTTC | CATTEGLQETQYF
TRBJ2-2 | - | - | TRBV29-1 | TGCAGCGTTGCTAAGGTTGCCACCGGGGAGCTGTTTTTT | CSVAKVATGELFF
TRBJ2-7 | few | - | TRBV4-1 | TGCGCCAGCAGCCAAGGTGCTGGGACGGGAGAGCAGTACTTC | CASSQGAGTGEQYF
TRBJ1-1 | - | TRBD1 | TRBV7-6 | TGTGCCAGCAGCTTAGGACAGGGGGCGGGTCGTGACACTGAAGCTTTCTTT | CASSLGQGAGRDTEAFF
TRBJ2-7 | - | TRBD2 | TRBV7-2 | TGTGCCAGCAGCTTAGGACTAGCGGGTTACTACGAGCAGTACTTC | CASSLGLAGYYEQYF
TRBJ1-4 | few | TRBD1 | TRBV20-1 | TGCAGTGCTACCGCCGAAGACAGGGTGTCTGAAAAACTGTTTTTT | CSATAEDRVSEKLFF
TRBJ2-5 | - | - | TRBV28 | TGTGCCAGCACCAGAAGGGGGGGGCGTGAGACCCAGTACTTC | CASTRRGGRETQYF
TRBJ2-4 | few | TRBD2 | TRBV11-2 | TGTGCCAGCAGCTTAGATAGGCTCTTCAGGGGAACTAGCGGGAAAGCCAAAAACATTCAGTACTTC | CASSLDRLFRGTSGKAKNIQYF
TRBJ2-7 | - | - | TRBV7-2 | TGTGCCAGCAGCTTAGTAGGACTGCAATACGAGCAGTACTTC | CASSLVGLQYEQYF
TRBJ2-6 | - | TRBD1 | TRBV19 | TGTGCCAGTAGTAATCGGGCCAGGGACAGCAACGTCCTGACTTTC | CASSNRARDSNVLTF
TRBJ1-6 | few | TRBD1 | TRBV7-2 | TGTGCCAGCAGCTCTCAGGGGGCTATTGATTCACCCCTCCACTTT | CASSSQGAIDSPLHF
TRBJ2-5 | - | - | TRBV7-2 | TGTGCCAGCAGCTTAGTCGGGGGTGACGAAGAGACCCAGTACTTC | CASSLVGGDEETQYF
TRBJ2-2 | - | - | TRBV24-1 | TGTGCCACCAGTGCGGCCCATGGGGGAGGCACGAACACCGGGGAGCTGTTTTTT | CATSAAHGGGTNTGELFF
TRBJ1-5 | - | TRBD1 | TRBV4-1 | TGCGCCAGCAGCCGAGGACAGGTACTTGCGCCCCAGCATTTT | CASSRGQVLAPQHF
TRBJ2-7 | few | - | TRBV6-2/TRBV6-3 | TGTGCCAGCAGACCGATACAGGGAGTCTACGAGCAGTACTTC | CASRPIQGVYEQYF
TRBJ1-4 | few | - | TRBV7-9 | TGTGCCAGCAGCTTAGCAGGCCAGACTGAAAAACTGTTTTTT | CASSLAGQTEKLFF
TRBJ1-5 | few | - | TRBV12-3/TRBV12-4 | TGTGCCAGCAGTTTAGGGGTTCAGCCCCAGCATTTT | CASSLGVQPQHF
TRBJ2-1 | - | TRBD1 | TRBV2 | TGTGCCAACCGACAGGGAGCCTACAATGAGCAGTTCTTC | CANRQGAYNEQFF